This T cell receptor beta chain comes out of a study of response to subunit inactivated influenza vaccine. Overall study results and limits: The study's authors posited that every seasonal influenza vaccination enlists few new T cells.

Note on this clonotype: Antigen unknown.

The V end was cut by 1 base, the J end by 2 bases, with 10 bases between. CDR1 SGHRS and CDR2 YFSETQ come from the germline V gene. The CDR3 has 16 amino acids. TCRdb re-analysed the RT-PCR reads in MiXCR, keeping a single row per CDR3 protein. The sample consists of 550,000 to 800,000 distinct CDR3 sequences, around 14% of them appearing once. This chain connects TRBV5-1 to TRBJ2-6; tentative D call: TRBD1 (6 bases). This receptor was identified in a man between 45 and 60 years old who received an inactivated influenza vaccine. The sequenced sample was PBMCs from blood, obtained around 15 days before vaccination. This CDR3 reads CASSLPGGTGANVLTF. CDR3 bases: TGCGCCAGCAGCTTGCCTGGGGGCACTGGGGCCAACGTCCTGACTTTC.